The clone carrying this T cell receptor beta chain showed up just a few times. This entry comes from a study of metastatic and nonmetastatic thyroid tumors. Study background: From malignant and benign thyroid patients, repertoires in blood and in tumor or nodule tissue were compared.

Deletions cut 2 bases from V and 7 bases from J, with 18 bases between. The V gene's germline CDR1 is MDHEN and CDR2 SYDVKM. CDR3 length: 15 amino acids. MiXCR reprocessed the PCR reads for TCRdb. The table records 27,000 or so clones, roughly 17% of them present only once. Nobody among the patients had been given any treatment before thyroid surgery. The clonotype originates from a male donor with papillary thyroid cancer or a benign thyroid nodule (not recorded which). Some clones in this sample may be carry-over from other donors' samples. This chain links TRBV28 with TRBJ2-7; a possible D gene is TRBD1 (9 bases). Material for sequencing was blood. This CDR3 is CASSLPGTGTREQYF. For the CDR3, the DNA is TGTGCCAGCAGTTTACCTGGGACAGGGACTAGGGAGCAGTACTTC.